The 26 T cell receptor beta chains below all came from one sample that was sequenced in a study of T cell responses to AZD1222 COVID-19 vaccine. Produced via immunoSEQ multiplex PCR; TCRdb's table is partial and in-frame only. The profile shows approximately 100,000 clones, 90% to 95% of them singletons. This material consisted of peripheral blood, taken on day 0 of AZD1222 vaccination. The receptor set was obtained from an adult in good health.

As for this clone: The junction departs from germline at one end; a sequencing error may be responsible. The rearrangement uses TRBV6-1 and TRBJ1-2; a weak D match, TRBD1 (6 bases). The CDR3 extends over 15 amino acids. The germline gives CDR1 MNHNS, CDR2 SASEGT. This CDR3 reads CANSEAGETNYGYTF. The CDR3 DNA reads TGTGCCAACAGTGAAGCAGGGGAAACTAACTATGGCTACACCTTC.

The J gene is TRBJ1-3, the V gene TRBV3-1 (or the pseudogene TRBV3-2); no clear D gene. The CDR3 has 15 amino acids. Trimming shortened V by 0 bases and J by 0 bases, and 6 bases separated the two germline ends. Looked up from germline, CDR1 is LGHDT and CDR2 is YNNKEL (reference sequence). In DNA, the CDR3 is TGTGCCAGCAGCCAAGATTACGGCTCTGGAAACACCATATATTTT. This codes for CASSQDYGSGNTIYF.

The rearrangement uses TRBV7-9 and TRBJ1-2, with a possible D match to TRBD1 (6 bases). Per germline, CDR1 SEHNR and CDR2 FQNEAQ (reference sequence). V was clipped by 4 bases and J by 4 bases, with 13 bases between them. The CDR3 runs to 14 residues. DNA of the CDR3: TGTGCCAGCAGCTCCAACAGGGAATCCTATGGCTACACCTTC. This translates into CASSSNRESYGYTF. Variable domain in full (rest from reference TRBV7-9 and TRBJ1-2): DTGVSQNPRHKITKRGQNVTFRCDPISEHNRLYWYRQTLGQGPEFLTYFQNEAQLEKSRLLSDRFSAERPKGSFSTLEIQRTEQGDSAMYLCASSSNRESYGYTFGSGTRLTVV.

V gene TRBV19 combines with J gene TRBJ2-1; 9 bases agree with TRBD1. The CDR3 has 15 residues. J lost 7 bases, V lost 10 bases, and 14 bases had no gene match. Germline CDR1 LNHDA, CDR2 SQIVND (reference sequence). CDR3 nucleotides: TGTGCCACTACGTCGCAACAGGGGGCGGAGAATGAGCAGTTCTTC. Its protein product is CATTSQQGAENEQFF.

The genes are TRBV2 and TRBJ2-5; 9 bases fit TRBD2. V lost 7 bases to trimming and J lost 2 bases; unmatched junction nucleotides: 5. CDR1 SNHLY and CDR2 FYNNEI come from the germline V gene. This CDR3 region has 14 residues. The DNA of the CDR3 is TGTGCCAGCAAGGAGACTAGCGGACAAGAGACCCAGTACTTC. Residues: CASKETSGQETQYF.

The V call is TRBV11-2, the J call TRBJ2-2; unclear D gene. The germline V and J ends were trimmed by 5 bases and 0 bases, with 4 bases remaining between them. This CDR3 is built from 13 residues. CDR1 and CDR2 from the germline V gene are SGHAT and FQNNGV. CDR3 sequence reads: CASSRTNTGELFF. CDR3 bases: TGTGCCAGCAGCCGGACGAACACCGGGGAGCTGTTTTTT.

The chain carries TRBV30 and TRBJ1-1; D is perhaps TRBD1 (6 bases). The ends were cut back, 5 bases at V and 3 bases at J, with 16 bases in the middle. The germline V gene encodes CDR1 GTSNPN and CDR2 SVGIG (reference sequence). This CDR3 region has 14 residues. This CDR3 is CAWDRQEQYTEAFF. The CDR3 region has the DNA TGTGCCTGGGATCGACAGGAACAGTACACTGAAGCTTTCTTT.

The V and J genes are TRBV6-2 or TRBV6-3 and TRBJ2-1; 9 nucleotides line up with TRBD2. The CDR3 runs to 14 residues. Germline trimming cut 2 bases from V and 6 bases from J; bases unmatched to any gene: 2. Germline V lookup: CDR1 MNHEY, CDR2 SVGEGT. The CDR3 sequence is CASSYGTSSNEQFF. The DNA of the CDR3 is TGTGCCAGCAGTTACGGGACTAGCAGCAATGAGCAGTTCTTC.

This clone showed up just once. The rearrangement joins TRBV28 to TRBJ1-5; D unclear. The CDR3 spans 16 residues. Per the germline V gene, CDR1 is MDHEN and CDR2 is SYDVKM. Trimming took off 5 bases at V and 4 bases at J, with 18 bases between the two ends. In DNA, the CDR3 is TGTGCCAGCAGTCTCCCACGGGAGCTTGGTAATCAGCCCCAGCATTTT. Its translation is CASSLPRELGNQPQHF.

The V call is TRBV5-1, the J call TRBJ1-1; tentatively, D is TRBD1 (5 bases). CDR1 and CDR2 from the germline V gene are SGHRS and YFSETQ. Trimming left V 3 bases short and J 2 bases short, with 17 bases between. This CDR3 comprises 16 residues. Here the CDR3 reads CASSSGDSRVNTEAFF. CDR3 sequence (DNA): TGCGCCAGCAGCTCTGGGGACTCCAGGGTTAACACTGAAGCTTTCTTT.

The chain links TRBV4-1 to TRBJ2-6; D assignment may be TRBD1 or TRBD2 (5 bases each). V was shortened by 3 bases and J by 1 base, with 13 bases between the two germline ends. The germline V gene encodes CDR1 MGHRA and CDR2 YSYEKL. This CDR3 spans 17 amino acids. The CDR3 nucleotides read TGCGCCAGCAGCCAGGGGACGGCAAGATCTGGGGCCAACGTCCTGACTTTC. This sequence encodes CASSQGTARSGANVLTF.

The chain carries TRBV5-4 and TRBJ2-5; TRBD1 agrees at 7 bases. The ends lost 4 bases at V and 1 base at J; junction bases unmatched: 10. From germline, CDR1 is SGHNT and CDR2 YYREEE (reference sequence). This CDR3 has 16 residues. The CDR3, as DNA: TGTGCCAGCAGCACCAGCCCGGACAGGATCCAAGAGACCCAGTACTTC. This codes for CASSTSPDRIQETQYF.

CDR3 in amino acids: CASSYRGQKETQYF. The CDR3 coding sequence is TGTGCCAGCAGTTACAGGGGACAGAAAGAGACCCAGTACTTC. The rearrangement joins TRBV6-5 to TRBJ2-5; TRBD1 aligns across 7 bases. The CDR3 is 14 amino acids. Germline V CDR1 and CDR2: MNHEY, SVGAGI. Trimming took 2 bases from V and 3 from J; bases not matched to a gene: 3.

This rearrangement joins TRBV2 to TRBJ1-1; 9 positions match TRBD1. Per the germline V gene, CDR1 is SNHLY and CDR2 is FYNNEI. The CDR3 consists of 15 residues. V trimming: 6 bases; J trimming: 0 bases; junction bases outside the gene matches: 5. The CDR3 DNA reads TGTGCCAGCAGGGGGACAGGGTCACTGAACACTGAAGCTTTCTTT. Translating it yields CASRGTGSLNTEAFF. The whole variable domain, filled in from reference TRBV2 and TRBJ1-1, reads EPEVTQTPSHQVTQMGQEVILRCVPISNHLYFYWYRQILGQKVEFLVSFYNNEISEKSEIFDDQFSVERPDGSNFTLKIRSTKLEDSAMYFCASRGTGSLNTEAFFGQGTRLTVV.

This clone was recorded once. The chain uses TRBV21-1 and TRBJ1-1; TRBD1 is taken as the D call from the table, unchecked against the DNA. TRBV21-1 is noted as a pseudogene. The CDR3 is 12 residues long. The CDR3 DNA is TGTGCCAGCATACAGGACAACACTGAAGCTTTCTTT. It codes for CASIQDNTEAFF.

The chain links TRBV6-1 to TRBJ1-2; D is ambiguous. Trimming stripped 4 bases from V and 3 bases from J, with 18 bases between. CDR1 is MNHNS and CDR2 is SASEGT in the germline V gene. CDR3 length: 16 residues. The CDR3 here is CASSGGWTSWDYGYTF. The CDR3 bases are TGTGCCAGCAGTGGGGGTTGGACCTCCTGGGACTATGGCTACACCTTC.

The V call is TRBV5-4, the J call TRBJ2-3, with no clear D. CDR1 is SGHNT, CDR2 YYREEE, per germline (reference sequence). The CDR3 has 13 amino acids. The V end was cut by 2 bases, the J end by 4 bases, with 8 bases between. CDR3 DNA: TGTGCCAGCAGCTTCTCTGGGGCAGATACGCAGTATTTT. It yields the protein CASSFSGADTQYF.

The chain has TRBV10-3 and TRBJ2-2, with 10 bases fitting TRBD2. CDR3 size: 15 residues. The germline gives CDR1 ENHRY, CDR2 SYGVKD. The ends lost 7 bases at V and 0 bases at J; junction bases unmatched: 2. CDR3 sequence reads: CAIKLAGSNTGELFF. DNA for the CDR3: TGTGCCATCAAACTAGCGGGATCGAACACCGGGGAGCTGTTTTTT.

The chain couples TRBV15 to TRBJ1-5, with a tentative D call TRBD1 (6 bases). V was pared by 0 bases and J by 4 bases, with 10 bases between. Germline CDR1 reads LNHNV; CDR2 reads YYDKDF (reference sequence). The CDR3 is made up of 15 amino acids. The CDR3 protein is CATSRDLQGNQPQHF. As DNA, the CDR3 is TGTGCCACCAGCAGAGATCTACAGGGAAATCAGCCCCAGCATTTT. The whole variable domain, remainder taken from reference TRBV15 and TRBJ1-5, is DAMVIQNPRYQVTQFGKPVTLSCSQTLNHNVMYWYQQKSSQAPKLLFHYYDKDFNNEADTPDNFQSRRPNTSFCFLDIRSPGLGDTAMYLCATSRDLQGNQPQHFGDGTRLSIL.

This rearrangement joins TRBV19 to TRBJ1-2; TRBD1 might be the D (5 bases). CDR1 is LNHDA, CDR2 SQIVND, per germline (reference sequence). Trimming took off 1 base at V and 14 bases at J, with 14 bases between the two ends. The length of the CDR3 is 12 residues. The CDR3 sequence is CASSIGTVAGTF. The CDR3 DNA follows: TGTGCCAGTAGTATAGGCACAGTGGCAGGGACCTTC.

This chain connects TRBV5-4 to TRBJ1-2; the match to TRBD1 covers 7 bases. The CDR3 runs 16 residues. Looked up from germline, CDR1 is SGHNT and CDR2 is YYREEE (reference sequence). Germline trimming cut 8 bases from V and 0 bases from J; bases unmatched to any gene: 13. CDR3: CASKPRGRTPNYGYTF. In nucleotides, the CDR3 is TGTGCCAGTAAACCGAGGGGGCGAACTCCTAACTATGGCTACACCTTC.

This clone was observed a handful of times. The V call is TRBV7-2, the J call TRBJ2-3; D not certain. CDR3 length: 16 amino acids. Germline assignment: CDR1 SGHTA and CDR2 FQGNSA. V was trimmed by 1 base and J by 0 bases, leaving 11 bases between them. The CDR3 here is CASSLGLLTSTDTQYF. The CDR3 bases are TGTGCCAGCAGCTTAGGTCTATTAACTAGCACAGATACGCAGTATTTT.

The chain links TRBV19 to TRBJ2-1, with 7 positions matching TRBD1. CDR1 LNHDA and CDR2 SQIVND come from the germline V gene (reference sequence). Losses at the gene ends were 4 bases for V and 0 bases for J; bases not matched to a gene: 0. This CDR3 region has 14 residues. The CDR3 DNA reads as TGTGCCAGTAGTACAGGGGGCTCCTACAATGAGCAGTTCTTC. Its protein product is CASSTGGSYNEQFF.

J is TRBJ2-3 and V is TRBV5-4; 10 bases agree with TRBD2. CDR1 and CDR2 (germline): SGHNT, YYREEE (reference sequence). With 9 bases clipped from V and 4 bases from J, the junction kept 5 bases outside the gene matches. The CDR3 has 13 residues. CDR3 amino acids: CAIPSGRADTQYF. The CDR3 coding sequence is TGTGCCATCCCAAGCGGGAGGGCAGATACGCAGTATTTT.

CDR3 residues: CASSIARTAYEQYF. The CDR3 coding sequence is TGTGCCAGTAGTATAGCCCGGACAGCCTACGAGCAGTACTTC. The chain combines TRBV19 with TRBJ2-7; a possible D gene is TRBD1 (6 bases). The CDR3 length is 14 residues. V was trimmed by 1 base and J by 2 bases, leaving 9 bases between them. Germline CDR1 and CDR2: LNHDA and SQIVND (reference sequence).

The V and J genes are TRBV5-1 and TRBJ1-4; D gene uncertain. This CDR3 has 14 residues. CDR1 is SGHRS, CDR2 YFSETQ, per germline. V was trimmed by 0 bases and J by 4 bases, leaving 7 bases between them. The DNA of the CDR3 is TGCGCCAGCAGCTTGGACCATAATAATGAAAAACTGTTTTTT. This codes for CASSLDHNNEKLFF.